These T cell receptor beta chains were read from a single sample in a study of blood T cell repertoires in COVID-19. The method was immunoSEQ multiplex PCR; TCRdb's version includes in-frame clones alone and lacks a portion of them. The repertoire holds roughly 280,000 clones, with around 87% as singletons. The source material was peripheral blood. These TCRs come from a woman between 45 and 65 years old who had recovered from COVID-19. Each CDR3 is given with its conserved first and last residue. The order of the fields is V gene, D gene, J gene, clone size, CDR3 protein, CDR3 DNA. D genes are given only for firm matches. Clone sizes are given selectively: once, few, many, or a class where the clone is expanded.

TRBV4-1,-,TRBJ2-7,-,CASSPSTGEQYF,TGCGCCAGCAGCCCTAGCACCGGCGAGCAGTACTTC
TRBV28,-,TRBJ1-5,-,CASSPYLRARQPQHF,TGTGCCAGCAGTCCGTACCTCAGGGCACGGCAGCCCCAGCATTTT
TRBV7-2,-,TRBJ1-2,-,CASSLRPQGHGYTF,TGTGCCAGCAGCTTAAGGCCACAGGGTCATGGCTACACCTTC
TRBV7-8,TRBD2,TRBJ2-1,few,CASSLEIRNSGGHNEQFF,TGTGCCAGCAGCTTAGAAATCAGGAATAGCGGGGGCCACAATGAGCAGTTCTTC
TRBV6-4,-,TRBJ1-4,-,CASSDSNPDDYYEKLFF,TGTGCCAGCAGTGACTCTAACCCAGACGACTACTATGAAAAATTGTTTTTT
TRBV15,TRBD2,TRBJ2-2,-,CATSREPRDYYTGELFF,TGTGCCACCAGCAGAGAACCCCGGGACTACTACACCGGGGAGCTGTTTTTT
TRBV9,-,TRBJ1-4,-,CASSVEGSNEKLFF,TGTGCCAGCAGCGTAGAGGGGTCTAATGAAAAACTGTTTTTT
TRBV19,-,TRBJ2-6,-,CASSIGPGTGANVLTF,TGTGCCAGTAGTATAGGACCAGGTACTGGGGCCAACGTCCTGACTTTC
TRBV7-2,TRBD2,TRBJ2-1,-,CASSLGTSGSSYNEQFF,TGTGCCAGCAGCCTCGGGACTAGCGGGAGCTCCTACAATGAGCAGTTCTTC
TRBV5-1,TRBD1,TRBJ2-7,-,CASSPWTGEGYEQYF,TGCGCCAGCAGCCCGTGGACAGGGGAGGGTTACGAGCAGTACTTC
TRBV5-1,TRBD2,TRBJ2-1,-,CASSLATSGSTYNEQFF,TGCGCCAGCAGCTTGGCGACTAGCGGGAGCACCTACAATGAGCAGTTCTTC
TRBV18,TRBD1,TRBJ2-7,once,CASSLGPGQGNLEQYF,TGTGCCAGCTCACTGGGGCCGGGACAGGGTAATCTCGAGCAGTACTTC
TRBV19,-,TRBJ1-1,-,CASSVVADTEAFF,TGTGCCAGTAGCGTGGTAGCGGACACTGAAGCTTTCTTT
TRBV5-1,TRBD1,TRBJ1-5,-,CASSSAPTGETNQPQHF,TGCGCCAGCAGCTCCGCTCCGACAGGGGAGACCAATCAGCCCCAGCATTTT
TRBV6-2/TRBV6-3,TRBD2,TRBJ2-2,-,CASSYWGGTGELFF,TGTGCCAGCAGTTACTGGGGGGGGACCGGGGAGCTGTTTTTT
TRBV9,TRBD2,TRBJ2-3,-,CASSVEGLAPDTQYF,TGTGCCAGCAGCGTAGAAGGACTAGCGCCGGATACGCAGTATTTT
TRBV5-8,-,TRBJ1-1,-,CASSLLRGMAFF,TGTGCCAGCAGCTTGTTAAGGGGCATGGCTTTCTTT
TRBV2,-,TRBJ1-2,-,CASTYDSGYTF,TGTGCCAGCACCTACGACTCTGGCTACACCTTC
TRBV14,-,TRBJ1-2,-,CASSTEGRGIYGYTF,TGTGCCAGCAGCACCGAGGGTAGGGGGATCTATGGCTACACCTTC
TRBV2,-,TRBJ2-3,few,CASSDFPRATDTQYF,TGTGCCAGCAGTGATTTTCCCAGGGCGACAGATACGCAGTATTTT
TRBV29-1,TRBD1,TRBJ1-1,-,CSVGGTGTGTVEAFF,TGCAGCGTTGGCGGAACCGGGACAGGGACCGTTGAAGCTTTCTTT
TRBV7-8,TRBD1,TRBJ1-2,many,CASTNTGTGSYTF,TGTGCCAGCACCAATACCGGGACAGGGAGCTACACCTTC
TRBV5-1,-,TRBJ1-5,-,CASRPEGGNQPQHF,TGCGCCAGCAGACCCGAAGGGGGCAATCAGCCCCAGCATTTT
TRBV27,TRBD2,TRBJ2-1,-,CASSLGTSGSHNEQFF,TGTGCCAGCAGTCTCGGGACTAGCGGGTCCCACAATGAGCAGTTCTTC
TRBV9,-,TRBJ2-5,few,CASSVHPIETQYF,TGTGCCAGCAGCGTCCATCCAATAGAGACCCAGTACTTC
TRBV3-1/TRBV3-2,-,TRBJ2-5,-,CASSHVGRIQETQYF,TGTGCCAGCAGCCACGTTGGGAGAATACAAGAGACCCAGTACTTC
TRBV7-2,TRBD2,TRBJ2-1,-,CASSRRGAGESYNEQFF,TGTGCCAGCAGCCGCCGAGGAGCGGGAGAGTCCTACAATGAGCAGTTCTTC
TRBV6-5,-,TRBJ1-2,-,CASSSSLSAGGYTF,TGTGCCAGCAGTTCTTCACTAAGCGCTGGTGGCTACACCTTC
TRBV7-2,TRBD2,TRBJ2-1,-,CASSPSGRENGVF,TGTGCCAGCAGCCCTAGCGGGAGGGAAAACGGGGTCTTC
TRBV5-6,-,TRBJ1-4,-,CASSPERAGATNEKLFF,TGTGCCAGCAGCCCAGAACGGGCGGGAGCAACTAATGAAAAACTGTTTTTT
TRBV6-6,TRBD1,TRBJ2-7,-,CASSPGDRSREQYF,TGTGCCAGCAGTCCTGGGGACAGGTCGAGAGAGCAGTACTTC
TRBV27,-,TRBJ2-3,-,CASSLSRGIGPDTQYF,TGTGCCAGCAGTTTATCCAGGGGCATAGGCCCAGATACGCAGTATTTT
TRBV28,TRBD1,TRBJ1-4,-,CASSKQGTNEKLFF,TGTGCCAGCAGTAAACAGGGGACTAATGAAAAACTGTTTTTT
TRBV27,-,TRBJ1-4,once,CASSLRRTTNEKLFF,TGTGCCAGCAGTTTGCGGCGTACCACTAATGAAAAACTGTTTTTT
TRBV19,-,TRBJ1-5,-,CASSRGGQPQHF,TGTGCCAGTAGTCGGGGGGGGCAGCCCCAGCATTTT
TRBV5-5,TRBD2,TRBJ2-5,-,CASSSRLAGGHQETQYF,TGTGCCAGCAGCTCACGACTAGCGGGAGGCCACCAAGAGACCCAGTACTTC
TRBV9,-,TRBJ1-2,-,CASSDLYGYTF,TGTGCCAGCAGCGATTTATATGGCTACACCTTC
TRBV6-5,TRBD1,TRBJ2-7,-,CASSRDRGPEQYF,TGTGCCAGCAGCCGGGACAGGGGGCCCGAGCAGTACTTC
TRBV19,-,TRBJ1-5,-,CASHWGPGSGNQPQHF,TGTGCCAGCCATTGGGGTCCGGGATCAGGCAATCAGCCCCAGCATTTT
TRBV5-1,-,TRBJ2-7,-,CASSLEGAGYEQYF,TGCGCCAGCAGCTTGGAAGGGGCTGGGTACGAGCAGTACTTC
TRBV15,-,TRBJ1-2,-,CATSRVSPGGYGYTF,TGTGCCACCAGCAGAGTATCTCCGGGGGGCTATGGCTACACCTTC
TRBV7-2,TRBD2,TRBJ2-3,-,CASSSGLAGGPGTDTQYF,TGTGCCAGCAGCTCCGGACTAGCGGGAGGGCCTGGCACAGATACGCAGTATTTT
TRBV7-9,TRBD2,TRBJ2-1,-,CASSQGLENFF,TGTGCCAGCAGCCAGGGACTAGAGAATTTCTTC
TRBV13,-,TRBJ2-1,-,CASSPGLSSYWEQFF,TGTGCCAGCAGCCCGGGACTCTCCTCCTATTGGGAGCAGTTCTTC
TRBV6-5,-,TRBJ1-5,-,CASSYDQRGNQPQHF,TGTGCCAGCAGTTACGACCAGCGAGGCAATCAGCCCCAGCATTTT
TRBV19,-,TRBJ1-1,-,CASSALWGGTEAFF,TGTGCCAGTAGTGCACTATGGGGGGGCACTGAAGCTTTCTTT
TRBV2,-,TRBJ2-7,-,CASSSAGTPHEQYF,TGTGCCAGCAGTTCCGCCGGGACACCCCACGAGCAGTACTTC
TRBV5-1,TRBD1,TRBJ1-4,few,CASSGDSLSEKLFF,TGCGCCAGCAGCGGGGACAGTTTAAGTGAAAAACTGTTTTTT
TRBV7-2,-,TRBJ2-5,-,CASSLVGAETQYF,TGTGCCAGCAGCTTAGTTGGGGCAGAGACCCAGTACTTC
TRBV6-2/TRBV6-3,TRBD1,TRBJ2-1,-,CASSYDRGIVNEQFF,TGTGCCAGCAGTTACGACAGGGGTATTGTAAATGAGCAGTTCTTC
TRBV29-1,-,TRBJ1-2,-,CSVRTMKNGYTF,TGCAGCGTTCGGACAATGAAGAATGGCTACACCTTC
TRBV11-2,-,TRBJ1-2,few,CASSLRPSPGEGNGYTF,TGTGCCAGCAGCTTAAGGCCCAGCCCGGGGGAAGGGAATGGCTACACCTTC
TRBV12-2,-,TRBJ1-1,-,CASRLTGVTEAFF,TGTGCAAGTCGCTTAACAGGGGTCACTGAAGCTTTCTTT
TRBV19,-,TRBJ1-3,-,CASSTWGTNSGNTIYF,TGTGCCAGTAGTACCTGGGGGACAAACTCTGGAAACACCATATATTTT
TRBV30,-,TRBJ1-2,-,CAWSGQASYGYTF,TGTGCCTGGAGTGGACAGGCCTCCTATGGCTACACCTTC
TRBV5-1,TRBD2,TRBJ2-5,once,CASSLLAGGLETQYF,TGCGCCAGCAGCTTGCTAGCGGGAGGCCTAGAGACCCAGTACTTC